This T cell receptor (beta chain) is from a study of shared clonotypes between healthy human individuals. Whole-study results and caveats: Enrolling few donors narrowed the genetic and exposure-history diversity that was represented.

Assay used: immunoSEQ multiplex PCR; TCRdb lists only in-frame clones, some missing. Among over 1.5 million clones listed, 95% to 99% were seen once. As to this clone: Its antigen is currently unknown. Additional DNA sequences in this sample encode the identical CDR3.

This clonotype originated in a man aged 25 to 45 in good health. The sequenced sample consisted of naive CD4+ T cells sorted from blood. The sample's subset: CD45RA+ positively selected.

CDR3 nucleotide sequence: TGTGCCAGCTCCCCAGGGTTAAGCAATCAGCCCCAGCATTTT. This sequence encodes CASSPGLSNQPQHF. The rearrangement links TRBV18 to TRBJ1-5; a possible D gene is TRBD1 (5 bases). This CDR3 is 14 amino acids long. V lost 6 bases to trimming and J lost 1 base, with 10 bases between them. Germline V gives CDR1 KGHSH, CDR2 LQKENI.